These T cell receptor beta chains were read from a single sample in a study of T cell repertoires in cytomegalovirus infection. Each CDR3 protein is one row after TCRdb ran MiXCR on the reads. The sample shows some 700,000 distinct CDR3 sequences, around 30% of them seen only once. These receptors have no identified antigens. This specimen was cultured PBMCs, taken from culture after CMV antigen stimulation. These receptors were obtained from a human donor in good health (CMV status not recorded). Some clones in this sample may be carry-over from other donors' samples. Each CDR3 is given with its conserved first and last residue. A D gene is named only where the DNA matches it firmly. Not every row has a clone size; where given, it reads once, few, many or a size class.

d_call,j_call,v_call,clone_size,cdr3_aa,cdr3_nt
.,TRBJ1-5,TRBV19,.,CASSTQSRDQPQHF,TGTGCCAGTAGTACCCAATCCAGGGATCAGCCCCAGCATTTT
.,TRBJ1-5,TRBV5-1,.,CASSFDASGQPQHF,TGCGCCAGCAGCTTTGACGCGTCGGGTCAGCCCCAGCATTTT
.,TRBJ2-1,TRBV30,.,CAWTKRSSYNEQFF,TGTGCCTGGACCAAGAGGAGCTCCTACAATGAGCAGTTCTTC
.,TRBJ1-1,TRBV6-1,.,CASSPLRNTEAFF,TGTGCCAGCAGTCCACTTCGGAACACTGAAGCTTTCTTT
TRBD1,TRBJ2-5,TRBV20-1,few,CSASTGGGKTQYF,TGCAGTGCTTCGACAGGGGGAGGGAAGACCCAGTACTTC
.,TRBJ1-4,TRBV7-8,.,CASSSPVVGSTNEKLFF,TGTGCCAGCAGCTCCCCAGTGGTTGGGTCAACTAATGAAAAACTGTTTTTT
TRBD1,TRBJ2-1,TRBV24-1,.,CATSDMTGGGNEQFF,TGTGCCACCAGTGATATGACAGGGGGAGGCAATGAGCAGTTCTTC
TRBD2,TRBJ2-3,TRBV7-2,many,CASSWIAGVSTDTQYF,TGTGCCAGCAGCTGGATAGCGGGGGTTAGCACAGATACGCAGTATTTT
.,TRBJ1-3,TRBV29-1,few,CSVSQSSGNTIYF,TGCAGCGTATCACAAAGCTCTGGAAACACCATATATTTT
TRBD2,TRBJ2-1,TRBV29-1,.,CSGSSGAGGTYNEQFF,TGCAGCGGCTCCTCCGGGGCGGGAGGTACCTACAATGAGCAGTTCTTC
TRBD2,TRBJ2-5,TRBV12-3/TRBV12-4,.,CASSPIAGPEETQYF,TGTGCCAGCAGTCCAATAGCGGGTCCTGAAGAGACCCAGTACTTC
.,TRBJ2-1,TRBV2,once,CASTPGRGTYNEQFF,TGTGCCAGCACCCCGGGACGGGGGACGTACAATGAGCAGTTCTTC
.,TRBJ2-5,TRBV4-2,.,CASSQQPQGPQTQYF,TGTGCCAGCAGCCAACAGCCTCAGGGTCCCCAGACCCAGTACTTC
.,TRBJ2-4,TRBV3-1,.,CASSQVEGGIQYF,TGTGCCAGCAGCCAAGTCGAGGGTGGCATTCAGTACTTC
TRBD2,TRBJ2-3,TRBV4-3,few,CASSQDQSPTGGDTQYF,TGCGCCAGCAGCCAAGATCAATCCCCCACGGGGGGGGATACGCAGTATTTT
.,TRBJ2-7,TRBV7-2,many,CASSTNTYEQYF,TGTGCCAGCAGCACTAACACCTACGAGCAGTACTTC
.,TRBJ2-5,TRBV7-2,.,CASSFSLGSTVIQETQYF,TGTGCCAGCAGCTTTAGCCTTGGCAGTACAGTGATCCAAGAGACCCAGTACTTC
TRBD2,TRBJ2-2,TRBV7-9,few,CASSAGTSAGELFF,TGTGCCAGCAGCGCCGGGACTAGTGCCGGGGAGCTGTTTTTT
.,TRBJ1-2,TRBV4-2,.,CASSQEPRYGYTF,TGTGCCAGCAGCCAAGAGCCGAGATATGGCTACACCTTC
TRBD2,TRBJ2-1,TRBV7-2,few,CASSEPGLGVNEQFF,TGTGCCAGCAGCGAACCGGGACTAGGGGTCAATGAGCAGTTCTTC
TRBD2,TRBJ2-1,TRBV14,.,CASSQDRERGGNNEQFF,TGTGCCAGCAGCCAAGATCGGGAGCGGGGGGGTAACAATGAGCAGTTCTTC
TRBD2,TRBJ2-2,TRBV28,.,CASSLWLAGVTGELFF,TGTGCCAGCAGTTTGTGGCTAGCGGGAGTAACCGGGGAGCTGTTTTTT
.,TRBJ2-4,TRBV10-3,few,CAISGGIENIQYF,TGTGCCATCAGTGGCGGGATAGAAAACATTCAGTACTTC
.,TRBJ1-6,TRBV28,few,CASVGPNSPLHF,TGTGCCAGCGTCGGACCGAATTCACCCCTCCACTTT
.,TRBJ2-2,TRBV7-9,.,CASRTRDHGELFF,TGTGCCAGCAGAACCCGGGACCACGGGGAGCTGTTTTTT
TRBD2,TRBJ2-3,TRBV12-3/TRBV12-4,few,CASSLGTSGDLSTDTQYF,TGTGCCAGCAGTCTCGGGACTAGCGGAGACCTTAGCACAGATACGCAGTATTTT
.,TRBJ2-5,TRBV2,.,CASNREETQYF,TGTGCCAGCAACCGGGAAGAGACCCAGTACTTC
TRBD2,TRBJ2-3,TRBV10-2,.,CASSELAETDTQYF,TGCGCCAGCAGTGAACTAGCGGAGACAGATACGCAGTATTTT
.,TRBJ1-1,TRBV6-2/TRBV6-3,.,CASSYMQTEAFF,TGTGCCAGCAGTTACATGCAGACTGAAGCTTTCTTT
TRBD2,TRBJ2-2,TRBV6-1,.,CASRTGLVHTGELFF,TGTGCCAGCAGGACGGGACTAGTGCACACCGGGGAGCTGTTTTTT
TRBD1,TRBJ1-2,TRBV25-1,.,CASSEWAGGYYGYTF,TGTGCCAGCAGTGAATGGGCAGGGGGCTACTATGGCTACACCTTC
.,TRBJ1-2,TRBV7-9,few,CASSKTDDYGYTF,TGTGCCAGCAGCAAGACAGACGACTATGGCTACACCTTC
TRBD2,TRBJ2-1,TRBV28,few,CASSSRDYQYNEQFF,TGTGCCAGCAGTTCCCGGGACTACCAATACAATGAGCAGTTCTTC
.,TRBJ2-7,TRBV6-2/TRBV6-3,.,CASSYLRGEQYF,TGTGCCAGCAGTTACCTCCGCGGAGAGCAGTACTTC
.,TRBJ1-4,TRBV7-9,.,CASSLMHPTNEKLFF,TGTGCCAGCAGCTTAATGCACCCAACTAATGAAAAACTGTTTTTT
TRBD2,TRBJ2-1,TRBV24-1,few,CATSHGTSAHNEQFF,TGTGCCACCAGTCACGGGACTAGCGCTCACAATGAGCAGTTCTTC
.,TRBJ1-1,TRBV6-1,few,CASSPGALTAEAFF,TGTGCCAGCAGTCCGGGGGCGCTGACGGCTGAAGCTTTCTTT
.,TRBJ2-7,TRBV7-2,.,CASSSSSAEQYF,TGTGCCAGCAGCTCATCCAGCGCGGAGCAGTACTTC
.,TRBJ1-1,TRBV2,.,CASHSLAGAEAFF,TGTGCCAGCCATTCCCTTGCTGGGGCTGAAGCTTTCTTT
.,TRBJ2-3,TRBV20-1,.,CSAIDGGDTQYF,TGCAGTGCTATTGACGGGGGTGATACGCAGTATTTT
.,TRBJ1-5,TRBV19,.,CASNEYSNQPQHF,TGTGCCAGTAATGAGTATAGCAATCAGCCCCAGCATTTT
.,TRBJ2-2,TRBV4-2,.,CASSQVGGPNTGELFF,TGTGCCAGCAGCCAAGTGGGGGGGCCGAACACCGGGGAGCTGTTTTTT
TRBD2,TRBJ2-7,TRBV7-2,many,CASSLAQLAGAVEQYF,TGTGCCAGCAGCTTAGCGCAGCTAGCGGGAGCCGTCGAGCAGTACTTC
.,TRBJ2-3,TRBV28,.,CASSLRAGETDTQYF,TGTGCCAGCAGCTTACGAGCGGGTGAGACAGATACGCAGTATTTT
TRBD1,TRBJ2-7,TRBV11-2,.,CASSLSGGPNYEQYF,TGTGCCAGCAGCTTATCAGGGGGTCCCAACTACGAGCAGTACTTC
.,TRBJ1-2,TRBV5-5,few,CASSLFGTLGFVGYTF,TGTGCCAGCAGCCTCTTCGGGACACTGGGTTTCGTGGGCTACACCTTC
.,TRBJ2-7,TRBV7-2,few,CASSQAGPEQYF,TGTGCCAGCAGCCAGGCAGGGCCCGAGCAGTACTTC
TRBD2,TRBJ2-3,TRBV4-1,few,CASSHSMGSTSGRLITDTQYF,TGCGCCAGCAGCCATTCCATGGGCTCGACTAGCGGGAGACTAATTACAGATACGCAGTATTTT
.,TRBJ2-3,TRBV7-6,few,CASSQGFRDTQYF,TGTGCCAGCAGCCAAGGTTTCCGGGATACGCAGTATTTT
.,TRBJ2-7,TRBV7-9,.,CASSPVADEQYF,TGTGCCAGCAGCCCTGTAGCGGACGAGCAGTACTTC
TRBD1,TRBJ1-4,TRBV7-2,few,CASSPPRTGDEKLFF,TGTGCCAGCAGCCCACCCCGGACAGGGGATGAAAAACTGTTTTTT
.,TRBJ1-1,TRBV28,few,CASTPDGVLNTEAFF,TGTGCCAGCACCCCGGACGGAGTTTTGAACACTGAAGCTTTCTTT
.,TRBJ2-3,TRBV7-2,.,CASSLGHGDTQYF,TGTGCCAGCAGCTTAGGGCACGGGGATACGCAGTATTTT
TRBD2,TRBJ2-3,TRBV2,.,CANKRGDTDTQYF,TGTGCCAACAAGCGGGGCGACACAGATACGCAGTATTTT
TRBD2,TRBJ2-5,TRBV11-2,.,CASSPLAGRYQETQYF,TGTGCCAGCAGCCCATTAGCGGGGAGATACCAAGAGACCCAGTACTTC